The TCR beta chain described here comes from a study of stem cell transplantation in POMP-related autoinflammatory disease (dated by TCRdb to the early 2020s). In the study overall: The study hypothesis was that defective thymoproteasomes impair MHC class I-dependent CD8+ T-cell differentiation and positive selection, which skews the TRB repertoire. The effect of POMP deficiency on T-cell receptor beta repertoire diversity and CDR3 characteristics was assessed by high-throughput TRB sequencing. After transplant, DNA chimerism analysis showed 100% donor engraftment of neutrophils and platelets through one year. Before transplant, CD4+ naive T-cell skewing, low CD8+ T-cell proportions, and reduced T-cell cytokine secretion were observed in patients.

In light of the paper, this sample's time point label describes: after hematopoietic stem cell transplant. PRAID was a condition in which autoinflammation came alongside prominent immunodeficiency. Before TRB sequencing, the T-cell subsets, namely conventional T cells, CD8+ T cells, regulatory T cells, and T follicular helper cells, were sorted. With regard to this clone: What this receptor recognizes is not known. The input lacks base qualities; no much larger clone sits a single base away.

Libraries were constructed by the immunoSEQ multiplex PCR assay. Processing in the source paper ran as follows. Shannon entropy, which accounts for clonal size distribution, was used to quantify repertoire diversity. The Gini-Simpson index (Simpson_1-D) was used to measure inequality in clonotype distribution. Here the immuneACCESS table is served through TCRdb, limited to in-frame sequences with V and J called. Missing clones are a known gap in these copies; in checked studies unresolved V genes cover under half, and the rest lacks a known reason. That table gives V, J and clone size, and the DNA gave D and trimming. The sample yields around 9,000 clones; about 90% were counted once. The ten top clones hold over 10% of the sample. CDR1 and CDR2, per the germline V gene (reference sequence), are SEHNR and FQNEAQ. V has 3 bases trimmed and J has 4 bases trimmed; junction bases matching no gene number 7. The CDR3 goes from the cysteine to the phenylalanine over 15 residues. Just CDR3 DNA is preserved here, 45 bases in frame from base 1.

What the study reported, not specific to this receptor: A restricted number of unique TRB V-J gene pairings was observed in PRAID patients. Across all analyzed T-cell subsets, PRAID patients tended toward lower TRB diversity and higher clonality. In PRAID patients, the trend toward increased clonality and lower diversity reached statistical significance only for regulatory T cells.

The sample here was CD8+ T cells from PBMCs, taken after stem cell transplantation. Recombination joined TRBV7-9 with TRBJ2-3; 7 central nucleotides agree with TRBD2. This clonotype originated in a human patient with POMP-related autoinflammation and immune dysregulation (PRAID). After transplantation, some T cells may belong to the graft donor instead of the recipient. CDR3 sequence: CASSFFAGVADTQYF. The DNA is TGTGCCAGCAGCTTCTTTGCGGGAGTTGCAGATACGCAGTATTTT.